This T cell receptor beta chain was retrieved from a study of vaccination and CD4 T cells after COVID-19. In the study overall: Mild disease affected fewer than ten convalescent patients and severe disease one, all SARS-CoV-2 positive by nasal swab PCR. A few convalescent patients gave samples at day 14 post-vaccination, and they were sampled again at days 161 to 241 post-vaccination.

Germline assignment: CDR1 MNHNS and CDR2 SASEGT. The CDR3 spans 14 residues. The V end was cut by 7 bases, the J end by 7 bases, with 20 bases between. The sample's time point: late sampling 161 to 241 days after vaccination in three convalescent patients. As to treatment: roughly nine-day PBMC culture with coronavirus spike peptide pools or control peptides (ViraFEST assay). ViraFEST stimulated the growth of antigen-specific T cells using peptide pools and subsequently profiled their TCRs by sequencing. Culture conditions combined 2 million to 2.5 million PBMCs per well with roughly 10 IU/ml IL-2 and around 9.5 ug/ml peptide pools. This clonotype showed up just a few times. Antigen specificity is unknown. An Oncomine TCR Beta short-read assay was used to sequence the DNA from cultured CD4+ T cells. TCRdb recomputed calls from the PCR reads with MiXCR, one row per CDR3 protein. The top ten hold approximately 4% of the sample, which has 20,000 to 30,000 distinct CDR3 sequences, about two fifths seen once.

The material was CD4+ T cells from blood, cultured in vitro, obtained about 7 months after SARS-CoV-2 vaccination. The gene calls are TRBV6-1 and TRBJ2-7; D is perhaps TRBD1 (6 bases). The receptor's source is a human donor who had recovered from COVID-19. The chain's CDR3 is CASISDRGLREQYF. The CDR3 coding sequence is TGTGCCAGCATCTCGGACAGAGGACTGCGAGAGCAGTACTTC.